A single sample gave rise to the 13 T cell receptor beta chains below, sequenced in a study of blood T cell repertoires in COVID-19. Sequenced by immunoSEQ multiplex PCR; TCRdb stores in-frame clones only, minus some. The table shows around 75,000 clones, with 88% occurring only once. Sequences were obtained from peripheral blood. All receptors derive from a human donor in a cohort sampled during active COVID-19.

J is TRBJ2-7 and V is TRBV6-1; perhaps TRBD2 as D (6 bases). Trimming shortened V by 4 bases and J by 2 bases, and 15 bases separated the two germline ends. CDR1 and CDR2 (germline): MNHNS, SASEGT. The CDR3 has 15 residues. CDR3 amino acids: CASSGAQRAPYEQYF. The CDR3 DNA reads as TGTGCCAGCAGTGGAGCCCAGCGGGCACCCTACGAGCAGTACTTC.

The J gene is TRBJ2-7, the V gene TRBV6-5; TRBD1 matches 11 bases. With V trimmed by 8 bases and J by 5 bases, 8 bases remained unmatched. The V gene's germline CDR1 is MNHEY and CDR2 SVGAGI. The CDR3 runs to 14 residues. CDR3 bases: TGTGCCAGCGGAAAAAGGACAGGGGGCGACGAGCAGTACTTC. This sequence encodes CASGKRTGGDEQYF.

The V gene is TRBV30, the J gene TRBJ2-3; no firm D call. The CDR3 length is 15 residues. The germline CDR1 and CDR2 sequences are GTSNPN and SVGIG (reference sequence). Trimming pared 1 base from V and 2 bases from J, leaving 13 bases between. The CDR3 DNA reads as TGTGCCTGGAGTGAGTCTAATGCCCCCACAGATACGCAGTATTTT. It codes for CAWSESNAPTDTQYF.

This sequence joins TRBV25-1 and TRBJ2-7; 11 bases are a match to TRBD1. CDR3 length equals 16 residues. The ends lost 4 bases at V and 0 bases at J; junction bases unmatched: 5. Germline assignment: CDR1 MGHDK and CDR2 SYGVNS. The chain's CDR3 is CASSGTGQGDSYEQYF. As DNA, the CDR3 is TGTGCCAGCAGTGGGACGGGACAGGGGGACTCCTACGAGCAGTACTTC.

V and J are TRBV9 and TRBJ2-7, with a weak D call TRBD1 (6 bases). CDR1 and CDR2 from the germline V gene are SGDLS and YYNGEE. V dropped 3 bases and J dropped 4 bases, with 17 bases sitting between them. The CDR3 covers 15 residues. DNA of the CDR3: TGTGCCAGCAGCGAGGGGGTAGCTAGCCCGTACGAGCAGTACTTC. Residues: CASSEGVASPYEQYF.

The count of this clone is one. The chain joins TRBV21-1 to TRBJ1-5; the table's D call, TRBD1, has no DNA check behind it. TRBV21-1 is recorded as a pseudogene. The CDR3 consists of 18 residues. The CDR3 DNA reads TGTGCCAGCAGCACAAAAGGTGGAGGACAGGATAGCAATCAGCCCCAGCATTTT. It encodes CASSTKGGGQDSNQPQHF.

The J gene is TRBJ1-5, the V gene TRBV5-6; D possibly corresponds to TRBD1 (6 bases). V gave up 1 base and J gave up 4 bases, with 9 bases separating them. The CDR3 has 14 residues. The germline CDR1 and CDR2 sequences are SGHDT and YYEEEE. The DNA for the CDR3 is TGTGCCAGCAGCTTGATCAGGGGTAATCAGCCCCAGCATTTT. This encodes CASSLIRGNQPQHF.

This clone was recorded only once. This chain uses TRBV10-3 with TRBJ2-1; TRBD2 agrees at 13 bases. The CDR3 runs 20 residues. Germline V lookup: CDR1 ENHRY, CDR2 SYGVKD. Losses at the gene ends were 0 bases for V and 0 bases for J; bases not matched to a gene: 8. The chain's CDR3 is CAISESWGTSGTNSYNEQFF. In DNA form, the CDR3 reads TGTGCCATCAGTGAGTCCTGGGGGACTAGCGGGACCAACTCCTACAATGAGCAGTTCTTC.

The V call is TRBV5-1, the J call TRBJ2-7; D might be TRBD2 (5 bases). This CDR3 contains 16 residues. In germline, CDR1 is SGHRS, CDR2 YFSETQ. The V end lost 4 bases, the J end lost 1 base, and 18 bases lay between the germline ends. CDR3 nucleotides: TGCGCCAGCAGCGCCATACTAGGGCCCAGGTCCTACGAGCAGTACTTC. Protein product: CASSAILGPRSYEQYF.

The chain uses TRBV6-5 and TRBJ2-3; 12 positions agree with TRBD1. There are 16 residues in the CDR3. V gave up 4 bases and J gave up 5 bases; unmatched junction bases: 7. The germline V gene encodes CDR1 MNHEY and CDR2 SVGAGI. Here the CDR3 reads CASSSRDRGHVDTQYF. CDR3 coding DNA: TGTGCCAGCAGTTCCCGGGACAGGGGGCATGTAGATACGCAGTATTTT.

The rearrangement links TRBV5-4 to TRBJ1-1; possible D gene TRBD1, 6 bases. Germline assignment: CDR1 SGHNT and CDR2 YYREEE (reference sequence). This CDR3 is 14 amino acids long. V gave up 4 bases and J gave up 1 base, with 11 bases separating them. The DNA for the CDR3 is TGTGCCAGCAGCGCACAGGGCACGAACACTGAAGCTTTCTTT. It yields the protein CASSAQGTNTEAFF.

The chain employs TRBV11-2 and TRBJ2-5; 8 bases are shared with TRBD1. In germline, CDR1 is SGHAT, CDR2 FQNNGV. CDR3 size: 13 residues. V shed 3 bases and J 4 bases; nucleotides not matched to a gene: 1. The DNA for the CDR3 is TGTGCCAGCAGCTTGGACAGGGTAGAGACCCAGTACTTC. Protein product: CASSLDRVETQYF.

The rearrangement uses TRBV2 and TRBJ2-2, with 7 bases that match TRBD2. The CDR3 sequence is 16 residues long. Trimming at V came to 2 bases and at J to 3 bases, leaving 6 bases not matched to a gene. Germline CDR1 and CDR2: SNHLY and FYNNEI. The CDR3 reads CASSESGLSHTGELFF. CDR3 nucleotide sequence: TGTGCCAGCAGTGAATCGGGACTAAGCCACACCGGGGAGCTGTTTTTT. Based on the CDR3 plus reference TRBV2 and TRBJ2-2, the full variable domain is EPEVTQTPSHQVTQMGQEVILRCVPISNHLYFYWYRQILGQKVEFLVSFYNNEISEKSEIFDDQFSVERPDGSNFTLKIRSTKLEDSAMYFCASSESGLSHTGELFFGEGSRLTVL.